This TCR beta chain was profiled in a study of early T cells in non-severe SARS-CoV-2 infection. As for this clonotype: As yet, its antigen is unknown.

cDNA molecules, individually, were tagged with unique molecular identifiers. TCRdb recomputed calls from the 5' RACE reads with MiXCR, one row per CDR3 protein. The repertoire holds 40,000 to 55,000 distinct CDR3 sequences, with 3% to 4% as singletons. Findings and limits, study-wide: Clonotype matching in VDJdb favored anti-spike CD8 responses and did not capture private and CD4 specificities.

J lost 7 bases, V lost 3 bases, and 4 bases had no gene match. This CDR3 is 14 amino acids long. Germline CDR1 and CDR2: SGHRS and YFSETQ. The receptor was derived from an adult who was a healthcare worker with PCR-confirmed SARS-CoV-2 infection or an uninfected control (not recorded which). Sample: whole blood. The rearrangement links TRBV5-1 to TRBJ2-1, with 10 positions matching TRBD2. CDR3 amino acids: CASSWWTSGNEQFF. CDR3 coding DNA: TGCGCCAGCAGCTGGTGGACTAGCGGTAATGAGCAGTTCTTC.